The 4 T cell receptor beta chains reported below all come from one sample, sequenced in a study of T-cell reconstitution after alpha-beta-depleted transplantation in children. TCRbeta library preparation incorporated unique molecular identifiers. TCRdb fed the PCR reads into MiXCR, producing one record per CDR3 protein. Of some 300,000 distinct CDR3 sequences in the sample, 9% to 12% were seen once. Here the sequenced sample was PBMCs from the stem cell graft donor, taken from the stem cell graft. The receptors derive from a human donor who donated a stem cell graft to a child with acute lymphoblastic leukemia.

V usage is TRBV12-3 or TRBV12-4 and J usage is TRBJ2-7, with 8 positions matching TRBD2. The V gene end was trimmed by 6 bases and the J gene end by 6 bases; junction bases not matched to a gene: 7. The CDR3 loop spans 13 amino acids. CDR3 sequence reads: CASRGLVGSEQYF. For the CDR3, the DNA is TGTGCCAGCAGGGGACTAGTGGGGTCCGAGCAGTACTTC.

This chain links TRBV6-1 with TRBJ1-1; D is perhaps TRBD1 (5 bases). This CDR3 has 13 residues. The V end lost 2 bases, the J end lost 11 bases, and 15 bases lay between the germline ends. CDR1 and CDR2 (germline): MNHNS, SASEGT. For the CDR3, the DNA is TGTGCCAGCAGTGAATACCCCTCAGGGAATGCTTTCTTT. The encoded protein is CASSEYPSGNAFF.

The genes are TRBV7-9 and TRBJ2-7, with TRBD2 identical over 11 bases. The CDR3 runs to 15 residues. Trimming cost V 5 bases and J 2 bases; bases outside gene matches: 5. CDR1 and CDR2 from the germline V gene are SEHNR and FQNEAQ (reference sequence). The CDR3 loop is CASSPRTSGPYEQYF. DNA of the CDR3: TGTGCCAGCAGCCCTCGGACTAGCGGGCCCTACGAGCAGTACTTC.

The gene calls are TRBV15 and TRBJ2-6; D is ambiguous. The CDR3 is 19 residues long. Germline V gene lookup returns CDR1 LNHNV and CDR2 YYDKDF (reference sequence). Trimming pared 1 base from V and 2 bases from J, leaving 18 bases between. The CDR3 coding sequence is TGTGCCACCAGCAGAGCAAACCCGGACGCCAGGCCTGGGGCCAACGTCCTGACTTTC. Protein product: CATSRANPDARPGANVLTF. Complete variable domain (other parts from reference TRBV15 and TRBJ2-6): DAMVIQNPRYQVTQFGKPVTLSCSQTLNHNVMYWYQQKSSQAPKLLFHYYDKDFNNEADTPDNFQSRRPNTSFCFLDIRSPGLGDTAMYLCATSRANPDARPGANVLTFGAGSRLTVL.